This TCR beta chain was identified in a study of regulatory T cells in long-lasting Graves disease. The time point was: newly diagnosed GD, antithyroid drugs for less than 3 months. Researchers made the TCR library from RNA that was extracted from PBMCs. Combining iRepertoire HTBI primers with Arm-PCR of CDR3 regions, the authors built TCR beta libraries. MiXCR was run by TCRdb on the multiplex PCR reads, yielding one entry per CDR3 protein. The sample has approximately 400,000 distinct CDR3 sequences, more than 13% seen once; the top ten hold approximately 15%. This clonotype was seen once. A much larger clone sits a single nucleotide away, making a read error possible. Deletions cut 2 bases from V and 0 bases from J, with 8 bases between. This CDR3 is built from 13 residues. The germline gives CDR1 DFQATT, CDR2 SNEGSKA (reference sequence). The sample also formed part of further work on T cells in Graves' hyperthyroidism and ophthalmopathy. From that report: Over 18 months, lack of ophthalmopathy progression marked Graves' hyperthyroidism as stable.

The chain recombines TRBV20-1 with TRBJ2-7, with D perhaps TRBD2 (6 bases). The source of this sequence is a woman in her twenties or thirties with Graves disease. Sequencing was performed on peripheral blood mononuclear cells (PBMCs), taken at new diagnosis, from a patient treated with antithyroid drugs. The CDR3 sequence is CSARPTSSYEQYF. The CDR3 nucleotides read TGCAGTGCTAGACCGACTAGCTCCTACGAGCAGTACTTC.